A selection of T cell receptor beta chains follows, all from one sample in a study of control samples from healthy donors and cancer patients. Sequencing was performed with immunoSEQ multiplex PCR; in TCRdb, only in-frame clones are kept and a portion is missing. In the table there are some 150,000 clones, roughly 94% of which are singletons. Sequenced: PBMCs. The receptors come from a man between 60 and 75 years old with colorectal cancer. Each CDR3 is given with its conserved first and last residue. The order of the fields is D gene, J gene, clone size, V gene, CDR3 protein, CDR3 DNA. A D gene is named only where the DNA matches it firmly. Clone size is not always given. Where it is, it says once, few, many or a class for expanded clones.

D gene: TRBD1; J gene: TRBJ2-6; clone size: .; V gene: TRBV30; CDR3 protein: CAWRVLLDRGEAPSGANVLTF; CDR3 DNA: TGTGCCTGGAGGGTATTACTGGACAGGGGGGAAGCTCCCTCTGGGGCCAACGTCCTGACTTTC
D gene: TRBD2; J gene: TRBJ2-5; clone size: .; V gene: TRBV20-1; CDR3 protein: CSASGGGFQETQYF; CDR3 DNA: TGCAGTGCTAGTGGCGGGGGGTTCCAAGAGACCCAGTACTTC
D gene: .; J gene: TRBJ1-5; clone size: .; V gene: TRBV6-1; CDR3 protein: CASSEKETYNQPQHF; CDR3 DNA: TGTGCCAGCAGTGAAAAGGAAACGTACAATCAGCCCCAGCATTTT
D gene: TRBD1; J gene: TRBJ1-6; clone size: .; V gene: TRBV27; CDR3 protein: CASRTGTGGNSPLHF; CDR3 DNA: TGTGCCAGCAGAACCGGGACAGGGGGGAATTCACCCCTCCACTTT
D gene: TRBD2; J gene: TRBJ2-2; clone size: .; V gene: TRBV24-1; CDR3 protein: CATREGGNTGELFF; CDR3 DNA: TGTGCCACCCGGGAGGGGGGGAACACCGGGGAGCTGTTTTTT
D gene: .; J gene: TRBJ1-2; clone size: .; V gene: TRBV19; CDR3 protein: CASSIRRDGYTF; CDR3 DNA: TGTGCCAGTAGTATCAGGAGGGATGGCTACACCTTC
D gene: TRBD1; J gene: TRBJ2-7; clone size: .; V gene: TRBV5-1; CDR3 protein: CASSPGQQVTYEQYF; CDR3 DNA: TGCGCCAGCAGCCCGGGACAGCAAGTAACCTACGAGCAGTACTTC
D gene: TRBD2; J gene: TRBJ2-2; clone size: .; V gene: TRBV6-5; CDR3 protein: CASRGTSGVPGELFF; CDR3 DNA: TGTGCCAGCAGGGGGACTAGCGGGGTCCCCGGGGAGCTGTTTTTT
D gene: .; J gene: TRBJ2-2; clone size: few; V gene: TRBV4-1; CDR3 protein: CASSQERIPRTGELFF; CDR3 DNA: TGCGCCAGCAGCCAAGAACGGATCCCGAGGACCGGGGAGCTGTTTTTT
D gene: .; J gene: TRBJ1-2; clone size: .; V gene: TRBV9; CDR3 protein: CASSGGGILKTRYGYTF; CDR3 DNA: TGTGCCAGCAGCGGAGGTGGGATTCTGAAAACCCGATATGGCTACACCTTC
D gene: TRBD1; J gene: TRBJ1-2; clone size: .; V gene: TRBV5-1; CDR3 protein: CASSPQGAFGSYGYTF; CDR3 DNA: TGCGCCAGCAGCCCACAGGGGGCGTTCGGCTCCTATGGCTACACCTTC
D gene: .; J gene: TRBJ2-7; clone size: .; V gene: TRBV11-2; CDR3 protein: CASTSIGGPRGEQYF; CDR3 DNA: TGTGCCAGCACCTCCATTGGGGGCCCACGGGGCGAGCAGTACTTC
D gene: .; J gene: TRBJ1-4; clone size: .; V gene: TRBV4-2; CDR3 protein: CASSQDYEKLFF; CDR3 DNA: TGTGCCAGCAGCCAAGATTACGAAAAACTGTTTTTT
D gene: TRBD1; J gene: TRBJ2-3; clone size: once; V gene: TRBV18; CDR3 protein: CASSPGTESTDTQYF; CDR3 DNA: TGTGCCAGCTCACCCGGGACAGAAAGCACAGATACGCAGTATTTT
D gene: TRBD1; J gene: TRBJ1-1; clone size: .; V gene: TRBV5-1; CDR3 protein: CASSWGTGGAFF; CDR3 DNA: TGCGCCAGCAGCTGGGGGACAGGGGGAGCTTTCTTT
D gene: .; J gene: TRBJ2-5; clone size: .; V gene: TRBV21-1; CDR3 protein: CASSKLRGPLFYQETQYF; CDR3 DNA: TGTGCCAGCAGCAAACTTCGGGGGCCGCTGTTTTACCAAGAGACCCAGTACTTC
D gene: TRBD1; J gene: TRBJ1-6; clone size: .; V gene: TRBV11-2; CDR3 protein: CASSLRQGGDSPLHF; CDR3 DNA: TGTGCCAGCAGCCTGCGACAGGGCGGCGATTCACCCCTCCACTTT
D gene: .; J gene: TRBJ1-1; clone size: once; V gene: TRBV12-3/TRBV12-4; CDR3 protein: CASSPYTNTEAFF; CDR3 DNA: TGTGCCAGCAGCCCTTACACAAACACTGAAGCTTTCTTT
D gene: .; J gene: TRBJ2-7; clone size: .; V gene: TRBV7-9; CDR3 protein: CASSLGTGRSYEQYF; CDR3 DNA: TGTGCCAGCAGCTTAGGTACAGGGCGCTCCTACGAGCAGTACTTC
D gene: .; J gene: TRBJ1-3; clone size: .; V gene: TRBV11-2; CDR3 protein: CASSLVANTIYF; CDR3 DNA: TGTGCCAGCAGCTTAGTGGCTAACACCATATATTTT
D gene: .; J gene: TRBJ2-6; clone size: .; V gene: TRBV28; CDR3 protein: CASSSRGSSGANVLTF; CDR3 DNA: TGTGCCAGCAGTAGCCGGGGGAGCTCTGGGGCCAACGTCCTGACTTTC
D gene: .; J gene: TRBJ1-3; clone size: .; V gene: TRBV6-5; CDR3 protein: CASSSAGAGNTIYF; CDR3 DNA: TGTGCCAGCAGTTCTGCCGGAGCTGGAAACACCATATATTTT
D gene: .; J gene: TRBJ2-7; clone size: .; V gene: TRBV11-2; CDR3 protein: CASSLALARQAEQYF; CDR3 DNA: TGTGCCAGCAGCTTAGCACTGGCCCGCCAGGCCGAGCAGTACTTC
D gene: .; J gene: TRBJ1-6; clone size: once; V gene: TRBV4-3; CDR3 protein: CASSQDSAWVTPLHF; CDR3 DNA: TGCGCCAGCAGCCAAGATTCGGCATGGGTAACACCCCTCCACTTT
D gene: .; J gene: TRBJ1-1; clone size: .; V gene: TRBV7-9; CDR3 protein: CASSHLGQNTEAFF; CDR3 DNA: TGTGCCAGCAGCCACCTCGGGCAGAACACTGAAGCTTTCTTT
D gene: TRBD1; J gene: TRBJ1-2; clone size: .; V gene: TRBV27; CDR3 protein: CASSFQGQGWANYGYTF; CDR3 DNA: TGTGCCAGCAGTTTTCAGGGACAGGGGTGGGCTAACTATGGCTACACCTTC
D gene: .; J gene: TRBJ1-1; clone size: .; V gene: TRBV5-4; CDR3 protein: CASSLDSLNTEAFF; CDR3 DNA: TGTGCCAGCAGCTTGGACAGCCTGAACACTGAAGCTTTCTTT
D gene: .; J gene: TRBJ2-2; clone size: once; V gene: TRBV6-2/TRBV6-3; CDR3 protein: CASSYGDSGTGELFF; CDR3 DNA: TGTGCCAGCAGTTACGGGGACAGCGGGACCGGGGAGCTGTTTTTT
D gene: .; J gene: TRBJ2-1; clone size: .; V gene: TRBV18; CDR3 protein: CASSPPDGYNEQFF; CDR3 DNA: TGTGCCAGCTCACCACCGGACGGATACAATGAGCAGTTCTTC
D gene: .; J gene: TRBJ2-3; clone size: .; V gene: TRBV5-1; CDR3 protein: CATSMGSGDTQYF; CDR3 DNA: TGCGCCACCTCGATGGGGTCCGGAGATACGCAGTATTTT
D gene: TRBD1; J gene: TRBJ1-6; clone size: .; V gene: TRBV5-1; CDR3 protein: CASSRDRGPPLHF; CDR3 DNA: TGCGCCAGCAGTCGGGACAGGGGGCCACCCCTCCACTTT